This T cell receptor (beta chain) came from a study of T cells expressing NK-cell markers. TCRdb re-called the 5' RACE reads and shows each CDR3 protein once, DNA omitted. The sample table sets out 300,000 to 450,000 distinct CDR3 sequences. As to this clonotype: Its antigen is unknown.

General study findings and limits: Nothing established the HCMV specificity of expanded NKG2C+ T cell clones.

This receptor was taken from a man aged 18-70 years in good health. Sequencing was carried out using blood T cells: a sorted CD56 or NKG2C T cell subset, CD4+ or CD8+ T cells, or bulk PBMC T cells (not recorded which).

CDR3 region: CASRTEPSENQPQHF. The rearrangement links TRBV2 to TRBJ1-5. The CDR3 extends over 15 amino acids. CDR1 and CDR2 (germline): SNHLY, FYNNEI.